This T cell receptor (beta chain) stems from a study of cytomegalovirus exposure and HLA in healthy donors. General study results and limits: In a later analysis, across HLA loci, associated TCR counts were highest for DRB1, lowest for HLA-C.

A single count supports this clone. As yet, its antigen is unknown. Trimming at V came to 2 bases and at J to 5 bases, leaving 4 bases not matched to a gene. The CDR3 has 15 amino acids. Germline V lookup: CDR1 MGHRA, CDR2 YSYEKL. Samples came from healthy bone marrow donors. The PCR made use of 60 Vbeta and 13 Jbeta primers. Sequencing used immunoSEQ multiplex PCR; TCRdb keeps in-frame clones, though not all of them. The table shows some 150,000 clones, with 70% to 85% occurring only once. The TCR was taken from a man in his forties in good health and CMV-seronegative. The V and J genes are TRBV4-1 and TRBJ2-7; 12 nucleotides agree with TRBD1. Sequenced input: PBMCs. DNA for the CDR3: TGCGCCAGCAGCCAACCGGGACAGGGGGCAAACGAGCAGTACTTC. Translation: CASSQPGQGANEQYF.